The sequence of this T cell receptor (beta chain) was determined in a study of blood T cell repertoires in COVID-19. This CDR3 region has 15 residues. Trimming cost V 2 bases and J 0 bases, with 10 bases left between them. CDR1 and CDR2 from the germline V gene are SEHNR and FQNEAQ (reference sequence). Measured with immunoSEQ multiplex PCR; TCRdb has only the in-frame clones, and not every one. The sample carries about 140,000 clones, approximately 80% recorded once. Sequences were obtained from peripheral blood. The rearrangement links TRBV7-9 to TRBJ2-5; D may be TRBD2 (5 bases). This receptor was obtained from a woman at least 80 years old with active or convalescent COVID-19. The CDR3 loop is CASSLNSGDQETQYF. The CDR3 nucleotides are TGTGCCAGCAGCTTAAATTCCGGGGACCAAGAGACCCAGTACTTC.